The entry that follows covers one T cell receptor (beta chain) sequence. Its antigen is unknown. Germline-derived CDR1 and CDR2 are SEHNR and FQNEAQ (reference sequence). This CDR3 has 14 amino acids. After removal of 5 bases from V and 7 bases from J, the junction contained 9 bases not matched to a gene. Profiling relied on immunoSEQ multiplex PCR, and the TCRdb table lists in-frame clones only, not all of them. Seen here are 18,000 or so clones, more than 60% observed once, and the top ten hold roughly 23%. These data belong to a study of somatic mutations in cytotoxic T cells in rheumatoid arthritis. Findings of the study overall: With age, CD8+ clonality increased in rheumatoid arthritis patients, whereas no such increase appeared in healthy controls. Some patients, about an eighth of the roughly 65, had a largest CD8+ clone that exceeded 20% of CD8+ cells.

The sequenced sample was CD8+ T cells sorted from blood. This chain links TRBV7-9 with TRBJ2-7; 9 nucleotides match TRBD1. This TCR was sampled from a woman between 55 and 75 years old in good health. The CDR3 region is CASSPGDRVREQYF. In DNA form, the CDR3 reads TGTGCCAGCAGCCCGGGGGACAGGGTCCGGGAGCAGTACTTC. The full variable domain, with the rest looked up from reference TRBV7-9 and TRBJ2-7, is DTGVSQNPRHKITKRGQNVTFRCDPISEHNRLYWYRQTLGQGPEFLTYFQNEAQLEKSRLLSDRFSAERPKGSFSTLEIQRTEQGDSAMYLCASSPGDRVREQYFGPGTRLTVT.